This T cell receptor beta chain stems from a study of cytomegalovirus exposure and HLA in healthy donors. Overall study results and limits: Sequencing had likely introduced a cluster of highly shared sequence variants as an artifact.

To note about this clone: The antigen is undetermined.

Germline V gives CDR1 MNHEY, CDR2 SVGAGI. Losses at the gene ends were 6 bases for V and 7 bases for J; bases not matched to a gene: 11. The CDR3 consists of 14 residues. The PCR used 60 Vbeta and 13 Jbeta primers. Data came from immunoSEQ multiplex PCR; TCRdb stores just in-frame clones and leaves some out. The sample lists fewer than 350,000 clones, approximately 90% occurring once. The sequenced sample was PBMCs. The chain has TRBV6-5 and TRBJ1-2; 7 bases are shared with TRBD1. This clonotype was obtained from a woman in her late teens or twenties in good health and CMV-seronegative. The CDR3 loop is CASSRETGSSGYTF. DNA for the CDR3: TGTGCCAGCAGCCGAGAGACAGGGTCTTCTGGCTACACCTTC.